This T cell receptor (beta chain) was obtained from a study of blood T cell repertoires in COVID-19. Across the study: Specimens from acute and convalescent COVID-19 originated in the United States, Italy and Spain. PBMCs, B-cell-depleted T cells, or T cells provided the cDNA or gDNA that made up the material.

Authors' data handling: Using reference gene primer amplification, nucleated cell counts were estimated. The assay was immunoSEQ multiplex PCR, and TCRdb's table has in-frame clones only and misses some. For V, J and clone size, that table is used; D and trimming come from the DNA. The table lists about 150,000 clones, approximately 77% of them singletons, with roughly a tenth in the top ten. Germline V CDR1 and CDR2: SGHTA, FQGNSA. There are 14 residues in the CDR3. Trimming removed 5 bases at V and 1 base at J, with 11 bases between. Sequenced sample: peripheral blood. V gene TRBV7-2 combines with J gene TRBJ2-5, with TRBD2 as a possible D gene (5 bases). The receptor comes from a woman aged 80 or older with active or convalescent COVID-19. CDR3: CASSPGLSQETQYF. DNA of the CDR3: TGTGCCAGCAGCCCAGGACTGTCCCAAGAGACCCAGTACTTC.